Listed here are 22 T cell receptor beta chains from one sample, sequenced in a study of T cell repertoires in cytomegalovirus infection. TCRdb processed the reads anew with MiXCR; each CDR3 protein has one entry. Here the sample spans about 230,000 distinct CDR3 sequences, 22% being singletons. Sequences were obtained from CD8+ T cells from PBMCs. The origin of the receptors is a human donor in good health (CMV status not recorded). Some clones in this sample may be carry-over from other donors' samples.

This chain links TRBV4-1 with TRBJ1-4; D is perhaps TRBD1 (5 bases). The CDR3 spans 16 residues. V gave up 3 bases and J gave up 5 bases, with 16 bases separating them. Germline V CDR1 and CDR2: MGHRA, YSYEKL. The CDR3 region has the DNA TGCGCCAGCAGCCACCCAAAATTCGGGGGGAATGAAAAACTGTTTTTT. Protein sequence: CASSHPKFGGNEKLFF.

The V call is TRBV2, the J call TRBJ1-4, with D hard to call. V lost 8 bases, J lost 0 bases, and 13 bases lay in between. The CDR3 has 15 residues. In germline, CDR1 is SNHLY, CDR2 FYNNEI. The CDR3 bases are TGTGCCAGCCGCTCCCACAGATCAACTAATGAAAAACTGTTTTTT. Translation gives CASRSHRSTNEKLFF.

The rearrangement uses TRBV12-3 or TRBV12-4 and TRBJ2-7, with D tentatively TRBD2 (5 bases). The ends were cut back, 4 bases at V and 2 bases at J, with 12 bases in the middle. There are 14 residues in the CDR3. CDR3 nucleotide sequence: TGTGCCAGCAGTTCAGGACTGGAGACCTACGAGCAGTACTTC. It codes for CASSSGLETYEQYF.

The rearrangement uses TRBV6-2 or TRBV6-3 and TRBJ1-3; 7 nucleotides agree with TRBD1. J lost 2 bases, V lost 2 bases, and 12 bases had no gene match. Germline CDR1 and CDR2: MNHEY and SVGEGT. The CDR3 extends over 18 amino acids. CDR3 sequence: CASSYPYHGQAAGNTIYF. Here the CDR3 DNA reads TGTGCCAGCAGTTACCCGTACCATGGACAGGCGGCTGGAAACACCATATATTTT.

This chain links TRBV20-1 with TRBJ2-5, with D possibly being TRBD2 (6 bases). Trimming removed 0 bases from V and 5 bases from J, with 13 bases in between. Germline V CDR1 and CDR2: DFQATT, SNEGSKA (reference sequence). This CDR3 has 14 amino acids. The CDR3 nucleotides are TGCAGTGCTAGAGATCTAGGGGCGGGGGAGACCCAGTACTTC. Translating it yields CSARDLGAGETQYF.

This clonotype was found a few times. The genes are TRBV19 and TRBJ2-1; 10 bases match TRBD2. Germline CDR1 is LNHDA and CDR2 is SQIVND (reference sequence). The CDR3 is 15 residues long. Unmatched junction bases numbered 1, after V lost 3 bases and J lost 2 bases. CDR3 loop: CASSMSGGAYNEQFF. The CDR3 nucleotides read TGTGCCAGTAGTATGAGCGGGGGGGCCTACAATGAGCAGTTCTTC.

This clonotype came up a few times. This chain joins TRBV12-3 or TRBV12-4 and TRBJ2-5; 15 bases line up with TRBD2. V dropped 5 bases and J dropped 5; count of bases not matched to a gene: 6. The CDR3 has 16 residues. In DNA form, the CDR3 reads TGTGCCAGCAGTGGCGGACTAGCGGGGGGGCTGGAGACCCAGTACTTC. Translating gives CASSGGLAGGLETQYF.

The gene calls are TRBV29-1 and TRBJ1-1; the D is unclear. The CDR3 extends over 8 amino acids. V lost 5 bases and J 6 bases, leaving 1 base between the germline ends. The V gene's germline CDR1 is SQVTM and CDR2 ANQGSEA. This chain's CDR3 is CSVPEAFF. The CDR3 region has the DNA TGCAGCGTTCCTGAAGCTTTCTTT.

This clonotype showed up many times. V usage is TRBV28 and J usage is TRBJ2-3, with D possibly being TRBD1 (6 bases). The V gene's germline CDR1 is MDHEN and CDR2 SYDVKM. The V end was cut by 6 bases, the J end by 2 bases, with 15 bases between. The CDR3 extends over 15 amino acids. The CDR3 region is CASRPTGLYTDTQYF. The CDR3 nucleotides read TGTGCCAGCAGACCGACAGGTCTTTACACAGATACGCAGTATTTT.

J is TRBJ2-7 and V is TRBV5-1, with D unresolved. Germline-derived CDR1 and CDR2 are SGHRS and YFSETQ. With 3 bases removed from V and 3 bases from J, the gap between germline ends came to 13 bases. The CDR3 has 14 amino acids. Here the CDR3 DNA reads TGCGCCAGCAGCTCGTTCGACGGAGACTACGAGCAGTACTTC. Protein sequence: CASSSFDGDYEQYF.

The chain recombines TRBV20-1 with TRBJ2-7; D unclear. Trimming took 0 bases from V and 6 from J, leaving 9 bases between them. This CDR3 is 12 amino acids long. CDR1 and CDR2 (germline): DFQATT, SNEGSKA (reference sequence). Here the CDR3 DNA reads TGCAGTGCTAGAGATGTCACGGGCGAGCAGTACTTC. It translates to CSARDVTGEQYF.

The gene calls are TRBV4-1 and TRBJ1-1; possible D gene TRBD1, 5 bases. The germline V and J ends were trimmed by 4 bases and 1 base, with 10 bases remaining between them. The CDR3 length is 14 residues. Per the germline V gene, CDR1 is MGHRA and CDR2 is YSYEKL. As DNA, the CDR3 is TGCGCCAGCAGCCTCAGGGCTGGGAACACTGAAGCTTTCTTT. Its translation: CASSLRAGNTEAFF.

This chain joins TRBV6-5 and TRBJ2-7, with TRBD1 identical over 7 bases. Germline V gene data show CDR1 as MNHEY and CDR2 as SVGAGI. After removal of 5 bases from V and 5 bases from J, the junction contained 9 bases not matched to a gene. There are 14 residues in the CDR3. CDR3: CASSPSPTGNEQYF. The CDR3, as DNA: TGTGCCAGCAGTCCTTCCCCGACAGGGAACGAGCAGTACTTC.

There are many counts of this clonotype. The rearrangement links TRBV12-3 or TRBV12-4 to TRBJ2-7; TRBD2 agrees at 8 bases. The ends lost 7 bases at V and 2 bases at J; junction bases unmatched: 10. The CDR3 runs 15 residues. The chain's CDR3 is CASNGPGGDPYEQYF. The CDR3 DNA follows: TGTGCCAGCAATGGACCGGGAGGGGATCCCTACGAGCAGTACTTC.

This clonotype was picked up many times. The V and J genes are TRBV3-1 and TRBJ1-2; D is uncertain. Germline V gene lookup returns CDR1 LGHDT and CDR2 YNNKEL (reference sequence). V was cut by 1 base and J by 8 bases, with 17 bases left in between. The CDR3 consists of 15 residues. CDR3 loop: CASSQGVATGRGYTF. DNA of the CDR3: TGTGCCAGCAGCCAAGGGGTGGCGACGGGCCGAGGCTACACCTTC.

V and J are TRBV28 and TRBJ2-7; 7 nucleotides line up with TRBD1. Germline V gives CDR1 MDHEN, CDR2 SYDVKM. The CDR3 is made up of 13 amino acids. The V gene end was trimmed by 5 bases and the J gene end by 6 bases; junction bases not matched to a gene: 7. Here the CDR3 DNA reads TGTGCCAGCAGTATGACAGGGATAAGCGAGCAGTACTTC. Its protein is CASSMTGISEQYF.

This clonotype occurred a few times. The chain joins TRBV20-1 to TRBJ1-5, with D unresolved. The CDR3 has 12 residues. Germline V gives CDR1 DFQATT, CDR2 SNEGSKA (reference sequence). V lost 0 bases and J lost 5, with 5 bases in between. Written as DNA, the CDR3 is TGCAGTGCTAGAGATTATGATCAGCCCCAGCATTTT. As protein: CSARDYDQPQHF.

This clonotype was counted ten times or more. The junction departs from the called germline gene at one end, perhaps through a read error. The J gene is TRBJ1-2, the V gene TRBV28; TRBD1 is a possible D gene (5 bases). Germline V CDR1 and CDR2: MDHEN, SYDVKM. This CDR3 comprises 15 residues. The CDR3 protein is CASSSRGGTNSGYTF. In nucleotides, the CDR3 is TGTGCCAGCAGTTCACGGGGGGGGACGAACTCTGGCTACACCTTC.

About this clonotype: This may be a read error, as it is one base from a much larger clone. The chain is built from TRBV7-8 and TRBJ2-5; TRBD2 matches 10 bases. Germline V gene lookup returns CDR1 SGHVS and CDR2 FQNEAQ. This CDR3 contains 16 residues. The CDR3 protein is CANSSFTSGVMETQYF. The CDR3 region has the DNA TGTGCCAACAGCTCCTTTACTAGCGGGGTTATGGAGACCCAGTACTTC.

This chain joins TRBV12-3 or TRBV12-4 and TRBJ2-5, with TRBD2 matching over 8 bases. The J segment lost 4 bases and the V segment lost 8 bases, leaving 9 bases of the junction unmatched. This CDR3 contains 14 residues. The CDR3 loop is CASGTGGPSETQYF. CDR3 nucleotide sequence: TGTGCCAGCGGTACGGGGGGGCCATCAGAGACCCAGTACTTC.

This clonotype occurred a few times. The V call is TRBV29-1, the J call TRBJ2-2; no firm D call. Trimming removed 3 bases from V and 5 bases from J, with 7 bases in between. Germline CDR1 SQVTM, CDR2 ANQGSEA. The CDR3 is 12 amino acids. DNA of the CDR3: TGCAGCGTTGATCTGGGTACCGGGGAGCTGTTTTTT. It codes for CSVDLGTGELFF.

The chain employs TRBV20-1 and TRBJ2-7; tentatively, D is TRBD1 (7 bases). The CDR3 has 14 amino acids. Trimming took 0 bases from V and 6 from J, leaving 15 bases between them. Per the germline V gene, CDR1 is DFQATT and CDR2 is SNEGSKA (reference sequence). CDR3 DNA sequence: TGCAGTGCTAGAGAACGCGGGACAGCGCTCGAGCAGTACTTC. Translating gives CSARERGTALEQYF.